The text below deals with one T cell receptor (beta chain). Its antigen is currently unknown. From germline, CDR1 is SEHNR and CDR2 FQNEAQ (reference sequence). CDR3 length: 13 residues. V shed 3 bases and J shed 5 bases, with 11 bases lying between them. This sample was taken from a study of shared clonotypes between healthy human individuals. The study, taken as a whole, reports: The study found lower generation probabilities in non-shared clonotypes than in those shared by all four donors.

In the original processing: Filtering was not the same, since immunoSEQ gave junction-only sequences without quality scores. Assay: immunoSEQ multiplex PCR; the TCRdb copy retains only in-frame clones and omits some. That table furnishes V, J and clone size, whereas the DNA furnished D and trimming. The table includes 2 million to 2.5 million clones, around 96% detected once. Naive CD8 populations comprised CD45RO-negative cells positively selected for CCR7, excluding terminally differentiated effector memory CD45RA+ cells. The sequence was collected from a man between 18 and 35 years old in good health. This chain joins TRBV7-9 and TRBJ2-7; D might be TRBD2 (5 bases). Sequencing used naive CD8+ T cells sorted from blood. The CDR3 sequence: CASSFVRRNEQYF. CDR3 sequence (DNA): TGTGCCAGCAGCTTCGTCCGGAGGAACGAGCAGTACTTC.